This T cell receptor beta chain was obtained from a study of T cell clones after liver transplantation. Turning to the study itself: Subjects received no induction therapy and standard immunosuppression until randomization at 12-24 months post-transplant. Samples came pre-transplant, pre-randomization before withdrawal, and post-randomization after withdrawal ended. Tolerance: complete withdrawal held at least one year, liver enzymes staying within twice normal.

Trimming removed 4 bases from V and 5 bases from J; junction bases left unmatched: 9. The CDR3 consists of 16 residues. CDR1 and CDR2 (germline): MGHRA, YSYEKL. Only one count was recorded for this clone. Antigen: not known. Here immunoSEQ multiplex PCR was the method, and the copy in TCRdb shows in-frame clones only, minus some. The sample carries nearly 15,000 clones, approximately 77% recorded once. Study-wide points: A significant post-transplant drop in circulating graft-donor-reactive CD4 TCRbeta sequences occurred in most of the 8 subjects.

Specimen: CD8+ T cells from blood, collected around 50 months after liver transplant. The receptor's source is a human patient who received a liver transplant. Some T cells may possibly be graft donor cells. J is TRBJ2-2 and V is TRBV4-1, with 8 bases fitting TRBD1. CDR3 nucleotide sequence: TGCGCCAGCAGCCCGAGACAGGGGTTAAGAACCGGGGAGCTGTTTTTT. It codes for CASSPRQGLRTGELFF.